Sequencing of this T cell receptor beta chain was carried out in a study of shared clonotypes between healthy human individuals. Study summary: Per-donor plates numbered three CD4 naive, three CD4 memory, two CD8 naive and one CD8 memory. Study conclusions and caveats: Limitation of the genetic and exposure-history diversity represented came from the few donors. Sequencing depth was expected to affect clonotype sharing among donors.

Note on this clone: No antigen is known for it.

The naive CD8 population came from CD45RO-negative cells selected for CCR7, without terminally differentiated effector memory CD45RA+ cells. This table comes from immunoSEQ multiplex PCR, and its TCRdb copy is limited to in-frame clones, with some not included. Of more than 2 million clones in the sample, around 96% are singletons; the top ten hold 0.9% to 1.3%. The TCR comes from a man in his late teens or twenties in good health. Sequencing was carried out using naive CD8+ T cells sorted from blood.

CDR3 protein: CASSRDNYGYTF. The CDR3 DNA follows: TGTGCCAGTAGTAGGGACAACTATGGCTACACCTTC. J is TRBJ1-2 and V is TRBV19; tentatively, D is TRBD1 (5 bases). Germline V gene lookup returns CDR1 LNHDA and CDR2 SQIVND (reference sequence). V gave up 4 bases and J gave up 2 bases, with 5 bases separating them. The CDR3 length is 12 residues.